This TCR beta chain was sequenced for a study of blood T cell repertoires in COVID-19 (dated by TCRdb to 2020 to 2021). About the investigation overall: The collaborator samples originated in the United States, Italy and Spain and spanned the acute and convalescent phases of COVID-19. The prospective study material was composed of cDNA or gDNA derived from T cells, B-cell-depleted T cells, or PBMCs. Subjects who had been exposed to COVID-19, were actively infected with it, or had recovered from it provided the deeply sampled blood TCRbeta repertoires that made up the dataset. The repertoires were released in a freely available public database intended as a resource for research on the immune response to SARS-CoV-2. The samples were drawn from the first 160 participants of the ongoing ImmuneRACE study and from over 950 subjects provided by 6 global collaborators. Nearly every sample came with metadata listing a de-identified subject ID, COVID-19 status, age in years and sex. Where available, HLA class I and class II types were obtained from metadata supplied by the sample provider rather than from assay-based typing.

The paper's findings and limits, for the study overall: Clinical and demographic metadata were provided uncurated, with the amount varying by source and participant.

At one collaborating source in Seattle, patients were enrolled during active infection and were followed longitudinally through the course of disease. The collaborating institutions used their own protocols to collect whole blood in K2EDTA tubes. For TCRbeta analysis, collaborators shipped samples as frozen whole blood, isolated PBMCs, or DNA extracted from either of those sample types. Remarks on this clone: No antigen is known for it. Base quality data are lacking; no much larger clone is found one base away.

TCRbeta CDR3 regions were amplified from genomic DNA using the immunoSEQ Assay, a bias-controlled multiplex PCR. The study's own analysis went as follows. The number of nucleated cells in each sample was estimated from the amplification of reference gene primers within the assay. Sequence reads were collapsed and filtered to measure the absolute abundance of every unique TCRbeta CDR3 rearrangement. For each sample, productive Simpson clonality was calculated as the square root of Simpson's diversity index over productive rearrangements. TCRdb stores this immuneACCESS table with in-frame sequences only. Part of the clones is absent; in the studies checked, under half of the shortfall reflects unresolved V genes, and no reason is known for the rest. For V, J and clone size, that table is used; D and trimming come from the DNA. The sample records more than 350,000 clones, 70% to 90% of which are singletons. The ten largest clones add up to approximately 3% of the sample.

According to the germline V gene, CDR1 reads SNHLY and CDR2 reads FYNNEI. The CDR3 numbers 16 residues from cysteine through phenylalanine. The read is trimmed to its CDR3 DNA, 48 bases read in frame from base 1. Trimming removed 6 bases from V and 3 bases from J, leaving 20 bases between the germline ends. This chain is built from TRBV2 and TRBJ1-2, and perhaps TRBD1 as D gene, on 6 matching bases. The sample consisted of peripheral blood. The sequence was obtained from a woman aged 25 to 45 with COVID-19, enrolled during active disease. The CDR3 is CASRPGGWEGDYGYTF. The DNA sequence is given as TGTGCCAGCAGGCCCGGCGGGTGGGAGGGGGACTATGGCTACACCTTC.